This T cell receptor (beta chain) is from a study of T cells in Graves' hyperthyroidism and ophthalmopathy. Study-wide context: Peripheral blood samples were taken at initial diagnosis, prior to any treatment.

This clonotype was picked up a small number of times. Germline V lookup: CDR1 SGHVS, CDR2 FQNEAQ. V lost 2 bases, J lost 8 bases, and 17 bases stayed unmatched. The CDR3 contains 18 residues. Amplified TCR beta CDR3 regions derived from RNA transcripts. The primer set for the first-round RT-PCR of the TCR CDR3 was HTBI. TCRdb re-called the multiplex PCR reads through MiXCR, storing one row per CDR3 protein. Seen here are under 450,000 distinct CDR3 sequences, 15% to 19% observed once, and the top ten hold 12% to 15%. This chain connects TRBV7-8 to TRBJ2-7; 11 nucleotides match TRBD2. Input material: blood. This clonotype was sampled from a woman between 18 and 29 years old with Graves' hyperthyroidism. The DNA of the CDR3 is TGTGCCAGCAGCTTAAGAGACAGGGCTATGACTAGCGGGATACAGCAGTACTTC. This translates into CASSLRDRAMTSGIQQYF.